One sample yielded the 29 T cell receptor beta chains listed below, sequenced in a study of blood T cell repertoires in COVID-19. Using immunoSEQ multiplex PCR, the repertoire was profiled, and TCRdb retains in-frame clones only, with some absent. Of approximately 300,000 clones detected, under 90% appear once; the ten largest clones hold more than 9%. The sequenced sample consisted of PBMCs or T cells enriched from blood (not recorded which). These receptors all stem from a young woman who had recovered from COVID-19.

This clone occurred once. The gene calls are TRBV3-1 (or the pseudogene TRBV3-2) and TRBJ2-5, with TRBD2 identical over 8 bases. The length of the CDR3 is 16 residues. Trimming cost V 0 bases and J 2 bases; bases outside gene matches: 5. The germline V gene has CDR1 LGHDT and CDR2 YNNKEL (reference sequence). In DNA form, the CDR3 reads TGTGCCAGCAGCCAAGACAGCGGGGGTACTCAAGAGACCCAGTACTTC. Amino acid sequence: CASSQDSGGTQETQYF.

The CDR3, as DNA: TGTGCCAGCAACGACAGGGCCAATCAGCCCCAGCATTTT. Residues: CASNDRANQPQHF. The V call is TRBV2, the J call TRBJ1-5; 7 bases agree with TRBD1. In germline, CDR1 is SNHLY, CDR2 FYNNEI. The CDR3 runs to 13 residues. V trimming: 7 bases; J trimming: 3 bases; junction bases outside the gene matches: 3.

This chain links TRBV5-1 with TRBJ1-1, with 9 bases identical to TRBD1. V was clipped by 0 bases and J by 1 base; unmatched bases: 4. Per the germline V gene, CDR1 is SGHRS and CDR2 is YFSETQ. The CDR3 extends over 16 amino acids. In DNA form, the CDR3 reads TGCGCCAGCAGCTTGGCACAGGGGGCGGGGAACACTGAAGCTTTCTTT. Protein sequence: CASSLAQGAGNTEAFF. Full variable domain (outside the CDR3, taken from reference TRBV5-1 and TRBJ1-1): KAGVTQTPRYLIKTRGQQVTLSCSPISGHRSVSWYQQTPGQGLQFLFEYFSETQRNKGNFPGRFSGRQFSNSRSEMNVSTLELGDSALYLCASSLAQGAGNTEAFFGQGTRLTVV.

This clone was counted a single time. The chain uses TRBV2 and TRBJ1-2; D unresolved. CDR3 size: 15 residues. With 2 bases removed from V and 0 bases from J, the gap between germline ends came to 10 bases. The V gene's germline CDR1 is SNHLY and CDR2 FYNNEI. Here the CDR3 reads CASSEITASNYGYTF. In DNA, the CDR3 is TGTGCCAGCAGTGAAATTACAGCTTCTAACTATGGCTACACCTTC.

The chain is built from TRBV15 and TRBJ2-1; tentatively, D is TRBD2 (6 bases). CDR1 is LNHNV and CDR2 is YYDKDF in the germline V gene (reference sequence). CDR3 length: 16 amino acids. V shed 1 base and J shed 1 base, with 11 bases lying between them. Here the CDR3 reads CATSRVEGTSYNEQFF. The CDR3 DNA reads as TGTGCCACCAGCAGAGTGGAGGGGACGTCCTACAATGAGCAGTTCTTC.

The J gene is TRBJ1-2, the V gene TRBV19, with D tentatively TRBD1 (5 bases). This CDR3 is 12 amino acids long. Germline V gene lookup returns CDR1 LNHDA and CDR2 SQIVND (reference sequence). The ends were cut back, 5 bases at V and 8 bases at J, with 12 bases in the middle. The CDR3 DNA reads TGTGCCAGTAGTGTCGGGACTATAGGCTACACCTTC. Its protein product is CASSVGTIGYTF.

This clone was seen once. This chain's CDR3 is CASSSLKTGMTGGYTF. The CDR3 nucleotides are TGTGCCAGCAGCTCTCTTAAGACAGGGATGACTGGTGGCTACACCTTC. The chain recombines TRBV11-2 with TRBJ1-2; 7 bases fit TRBD1. Trimming at V came to 4 bases and at J to 7 bases, leaving 15 bases not matched to a gene. This CDR3 comprises 16 residues. Germline lookup yields CDR1 SGHAT and CDR2 FQNNGV.

This clone was observed a handful of times. The chain carries TRBV10-3 and TRBJ1-6, with TRBD1 matching 8 bases. J gave up 2 bases and V 6 bases, and 0 bases lay outside the gene matches. Germline-derived CDR1 and CDR2 are ENHRY and SYGVKD. The CDR3 covers 14 residues. CDR3 nucleotides: TGTGCCATCAGACAGGGGGCCTATAATTCACCCCTCCACTTT. Amino acids: CAIRQGAYNSPLHF.

The rearrangement joins TRBV15 to TRBJ1-5; D call uncertain. Germline values: CDR1 LNHNV, CDR2 YYDKDF (reference sequence). V dropped 3 bases and J dropped 0 bases, with 21 bases sitting between them. The CDR3 loop spans 19 amino acids. The DNA for the CDR3 is TGTGCCACCAGCAGGGAAAGTAGTCTGGCGGCTTATAGCAATCAGCCCCAGCATTTT. Protein: CATSRESSLAAYSNQPQHF.

The chain combines TRBV27 with TRBJ1-1, with 7 bases that match TRBD1. CDR3 length: 14 amino acids. Germline loops: CDR1 MNHEY, CDR2 SMNVEV (reference sequence). V was pared by 4 bases and J by 4 bases, with 6 bases of the junction left unmatched. CDR3 protein: CASSSLGQLTEAFF. The CDR3 DNA reads TGTGCCAGCAGTTCCCTGGGACAGCTCACTGAAGCTTTCTTT.

The J gene is TRBJ2-1, the V gene TRBV27, with a possible D match to TRBD2 (5 bases). Germline CDR1 reads MNHEY; CDR2 reads SMNVEV (reference sequence). This CDR3 has 12 amino acids. V was shortened by 0 bases and J by 13 bases, with 10 bases between the two germline ends. CDR3 nucleotides: TGTGCCAGCAGTTTATCGAGGGATAGCCAGTTCTTC. This encodes CASSLSRDSQFF.

This chain links TRBV3-1 (or the pseudogene TRBV3-2) with TRBJ2-2; 11 bases map to TRBD2. With V trimmed by 0 bases and J by 6 bases, 3 bases remained unmatched. There are 16 residues in the CDR3. From germline, CDR1 is LGHDT and CDR2 YNNKEL (reference sequence). CDR3 in amino acids: CASSQEGSGRAGELFF. Here the CDR3 DNA reads TGTGCCAGCAGCCAAGAGGGTAGCGGGAGGGCCGGGGAGCTGTTTTTT.

V usage is TRBV6-6 and J usage is TRBJ2-7; 10 bases line up with TRBD2. The CDR3 has 14 residues. The V gene's germline CDR1 is MNHNY and CDR2 SVGAGI (reference sequence). Trimming took 10 bases from V and 1 from J; bases not matched to a gene: 7. CDR3 sequence: CATKRGLASYEQYF. CDR3 sequence (DNA): TGTGCCACCAAAAGGGGACTAGCGTCCTACGAGCAGTACTTC.

This clone appeared a few times. The rearrangement uses TRBV19 and TRBJ2-7; perhaps TRBD1 as D (5 bases). CDR1 LNHDA and CDR2 SQIVND come from the germline V gene (reference sequence). With 4 bases removed from V and 5 bases from J, the gap between germline ends came to 15 bases. This CDR3 has 14 residues. The CDR3 reads CASSTFIGVHEQYF. In DNA form, the CDR3 reads TGTGCCAGTAGTACCTTTATAGGGGTGCACGAGCAGTACTTC.

The rearrangement links TRBV21-1 to TRBJ2-1; TRBD1 was called by the table and not checked on the DNA. TRBV21-1 is a listed pseudogene. CDR3 length: 13 amino acids. The CDR3 bases are TGTGCCAGCAGCAAAGCGCTGGGCCATGTCCAGTTCTTC. Translating gives CASSKALGHVQFF.

V and J are TRBV19 and TRBJ1-1; 7 nucleotides agree with TRBD1. V shed 4 bases and J 1 base; nucleotides not matched to a gene: 3. The CDR3 consists of 14 residues. Germline CDR1 reads LNHDA; CDR2 reads SQIVND (reference sequence). Here the CDR3 reads CASSNRGWNTEAFF. The DNA of the CDR3 is TGTGCCAGTAGTAACAGGGGATGGAACACTGAAGCTTTCTTT.

The chain has TRBV7-3 and TRBJ2-1; TRBD1 matches 8 bases. The CDR3 sequence is 13 residues long. Germline CDR1 SGHTA, CDR2 FQGTGA. Unmatched junction bases numbered 5, after V lost 5 bases and J lost 8 bases. The chain's CDR3 is CASSLDRDDEQFF. The DNA of the CDR3 is TGTGCCAGCAGCCTGGACAGGGACGATGAGCAGTTCTTC.

The CDR3 loop reads CASSSQGSGANVLTF. The CDR3 nucleotides read TGCGCCAGCAGCTCACAGGGGTCTGGGGCCAACGTCCTGACTTTC. This chain connects TRBV5-1 to TRBJ2-6; 7 nucleotides match TRBD1. The germline V gene has CDR1 SGHRS and CDR2 YFSETQ. With V trimmed by 3 bases and J by 1 base, 1 base remained unmatched. This CDR3 comprises 15 residues.

The chain links TRBV4-2 to TRBJ2-7, with 13 bases matching TRBD2. The V gene end was trimmed by 3 bases and the J gene end by 2 bases; junction bases not matched to a gene: 4. Germline V gene sequence: CDR1 LGHNA, CDR2 YNFKEQ. The CDR3 runs 16 residues. CDR3 in amino acids: CASSHGTSGDPYEQYF. As DNA, the CDR3 is TGTGCCAGCAGCCACGGGACTAGCGGGGACCCCTACGAGCAGTACTTC.

CDR3 residues: CASRKLYGYTF. CDR3 coding DNA: TGTGCCAGCAGAAAACTCTATGGCTACACCTTC. This chain links TRBV6-5 with TRBJ1-2; D remains unclear. Trimming stripped 6 bases from V and 4 bases from J, with 6 bases between. The CDR3 is made up of 11 amino acids. Germline CDR1 and CDR2: MNHEY and SVGAGI.

The V call is TRBV28, the J call TRBJ2-2, with TRBD2 identical over 13 bases. V lost 6 bases and J lost 0; bases outside the gene matches: 7. This CDR3 is 18 amino acids long. Germline CDR1 reads MDHEN; CDR2 reads SYDVKM. The CDR3 loop is CASSQTSGRSANTGELFF. CDR3 coding DNA: TGTGCCAGCAGCCAGACTAGCGGGAGGTCGGCGAACACCGGGGAGCTGTTTTTT.

Only one count was recorded for this clone. Other DNA sequences within the sample encode an identical CDR3. J is TRBJ1-1 and V is TRBV11-1; D is unresolved. CDR1 and CDR2 from the germline V gene are SGHAT and FQDESV (reference sequence). Trimming left V 2 bases short and J 2 bases short, with 9 bases between. The CDR3 extends over 14 amino acids. CDR3 protein: CASSLRVVNTEAFF. The CDR3 DNA reads as TGTGCCAGCAGCTTACGGGTGGTCAACACTGAAGCTTTCTTT.

This clone was recorded only once. The CDR3: CSVENRAEQFF. DNA of the CDR3: TGCAGCGTTGAAAACAGGGCTGAGCAGTTCTTC. This rearrangement joins TRBV29-1 to TRBJ2-1, with TRBD1 as a possible D gene (6 bases). Germline CDR1 is SQVTM and CDR2 is ANQGSEA. The CDR3 extends over 11 amino acids. The V end lost 2 bases, the J end lost 9 bases, and 8 bases lay between the germline ends.

The rearrangement joins TRBV27 to TRBJ2-7; a weak D match, TRBD1 (5 bases). V was clipped by 0 bases and J by 3 bases, with 9 bases between them. Germline V gives CDR1 MNHEY, CDR2 SMNVEV (reference sequence). This CDR3 is built from 14 residues. CDR3 sequence: CASSLSDSLYEQYF. CDR3 DNA: TGTGCCAGCAGTTTATCCGACAGCCTCTACGAGCAGTACTTC.

The chain carries TRBV6-1 and TRBJ2-1, with a tentative D call TRBD2 (7 bases). CDR1 and CDR2 from the germline V gene are MNHNS and SASEGT. Between the trimmed V and J ends, which lost 0 bases and 11 bases, there was a span of 17 bases. CDR3 length: 15 amino acids. The CDR3, as DNA: TGTGCCAGCAGTGAAGCCTCTGGGCAGCGGGACAAGCAGTTCTTC. This codes for CASSEASGQRDKQFF.

This chain links TRBV3-1 (or the pseudogene TRBV3-2) with TRBJ2-7, with D unclear. CDR3 length equals 14 residues. Germline CDR1 LGHDT, CDR2 YNNKEL (reference sequence). Trimming left V 1 base short and J 1 base short, with 8 bases between. The CDR3 DNA reads TGTGCCAGCAGCCAAGGACTTCCGTCCTACGAGCAGTACTTC. It encodes CASSQGLPSYEQYF.

The rearrangement joins TRBV5-4 to TRBJ1-1, with D possibly being TRBD1 (5 bases). Trimming removed 6 bases from V and 2 bases from J, with 17 bases in between. CDR3 size: 15 residues. Germline V lookup: CDR1 SGHNT, CDR2 YYREEE (reference sequence). CDR3 coding DNA: TGTGCCAGCACCCGCGCCGGGGGGGGAAACACTGAAGCTTTCTTT. This sequence encodes CASTRAGGGNTEAFF.

The rearrangement links TRBV14 to TRBJ1-1, with TRBD1 as a possible D gene (6 bases). CDR3 length: 13 residues. V lost 0 bases and J 10 bases, leaving 12 bases between the germline ends. Germline CDR1 and CDR2: SGHDN and FVKESK. DNA for the CDR3: TGTGCCAGCAGCCAAGAGCGGCGGGGGCGAGCTTTCTTT. Translating it yields CASSQERRGRAFF.

V and J are TRBV11-2 and TRBJ1-1, with TRBD1 matching over 7 bases. The germline gives CDR1 SGHAT, CDR2 FQNNGV. The ends lost 1 base at V and 7 bases at J; junction bases unmatched: 12. The CDR3 loop spans 16 amino acids. The CDR3 here is CASSLAPWTGENEAFF. In DNA form, the CDR3 reads TGTGCCAGCAGCTTAGCTCCTTGGACAGGAGAAAATGAAGCTTTCTTT.